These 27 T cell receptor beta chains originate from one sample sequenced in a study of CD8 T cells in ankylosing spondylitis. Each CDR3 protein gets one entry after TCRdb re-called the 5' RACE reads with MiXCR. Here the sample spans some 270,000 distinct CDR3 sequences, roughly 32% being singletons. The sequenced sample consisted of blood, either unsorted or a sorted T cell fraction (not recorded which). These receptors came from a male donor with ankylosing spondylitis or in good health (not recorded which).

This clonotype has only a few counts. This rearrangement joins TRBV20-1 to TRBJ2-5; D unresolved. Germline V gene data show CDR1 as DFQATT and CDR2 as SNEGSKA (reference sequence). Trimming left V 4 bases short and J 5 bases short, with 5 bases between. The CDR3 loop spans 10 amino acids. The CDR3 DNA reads TGCAGTGCTATAGGGGAGACCCAGTACTTC. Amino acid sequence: CSAIGETQYF.

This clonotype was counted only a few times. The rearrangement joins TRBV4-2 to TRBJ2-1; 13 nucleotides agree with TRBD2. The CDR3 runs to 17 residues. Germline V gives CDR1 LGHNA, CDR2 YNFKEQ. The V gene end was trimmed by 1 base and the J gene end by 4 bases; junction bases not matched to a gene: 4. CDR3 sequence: CASSQGALAGGYNEQFF. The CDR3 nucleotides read TGTGCCAGCAGCCAAGGGGCACTAGCGGGGGGGTACAATGAGCAGTTCTTC.

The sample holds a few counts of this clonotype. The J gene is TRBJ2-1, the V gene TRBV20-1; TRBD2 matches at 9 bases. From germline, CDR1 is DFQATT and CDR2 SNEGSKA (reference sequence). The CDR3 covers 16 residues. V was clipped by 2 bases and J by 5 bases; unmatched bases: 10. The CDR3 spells CSARNVASGINNEQFF. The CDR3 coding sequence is TGCAGTGCTAGAAATGTCGCTAGCGGGATTAACAATGAGCAGTTCTTC.

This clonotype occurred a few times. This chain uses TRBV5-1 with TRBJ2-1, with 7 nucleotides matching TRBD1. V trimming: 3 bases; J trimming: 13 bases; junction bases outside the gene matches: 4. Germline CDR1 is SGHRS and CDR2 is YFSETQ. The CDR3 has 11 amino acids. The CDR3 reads CASSSRDSQFF. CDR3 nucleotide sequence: TGCGCCAGCAGCTCCCGGGACAGTCAGTTCTTC.

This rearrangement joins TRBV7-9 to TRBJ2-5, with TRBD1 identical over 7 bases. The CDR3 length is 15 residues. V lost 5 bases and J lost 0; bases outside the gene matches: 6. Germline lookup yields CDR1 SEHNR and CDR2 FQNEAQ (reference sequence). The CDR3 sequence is CASSPRDSNQETQYF. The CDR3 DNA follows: TGTGCCAGCAGCCCACGGGACAGCAACCAAGAGACCCAGTACTTC.

CDR3 sequence: CASSVVRVKEQYF. In DNA form, the CDR3 reads TGTGCCAGCAGCGTAGTGAGGGTAAAAGAGCAGTACTTC. J is TRBJ2-7 and V is TRBV9; D possibly corresponds to TRBD2 (5 bases). The CDR3 has 13 amino acids. The germline V gene has CDR1 SGDLS and CDR2 YYNGEE. V shed 0 bases and J shed 7 bases, with 11 bases lying between them.

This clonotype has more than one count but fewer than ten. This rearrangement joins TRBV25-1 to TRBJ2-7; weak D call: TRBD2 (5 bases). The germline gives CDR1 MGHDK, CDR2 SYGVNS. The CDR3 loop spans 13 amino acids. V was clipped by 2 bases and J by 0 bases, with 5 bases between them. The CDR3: CASSERGSYEQYF. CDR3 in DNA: TGTGCCAGCAGTGAACGGGGCTCCTACGAGCAGTACTTC.

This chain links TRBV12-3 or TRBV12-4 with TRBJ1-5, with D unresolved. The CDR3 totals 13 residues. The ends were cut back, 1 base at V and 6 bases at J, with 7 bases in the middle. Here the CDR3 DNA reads TGTGCCAGCAGTTTAGAGGGAGCTCAGCCCCAGCATTTT. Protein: CASSLEGAQPQHF.

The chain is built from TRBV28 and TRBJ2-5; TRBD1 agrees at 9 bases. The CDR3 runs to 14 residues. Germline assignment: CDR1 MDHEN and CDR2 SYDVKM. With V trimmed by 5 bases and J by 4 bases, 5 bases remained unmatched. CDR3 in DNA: TGTGCCAGCAGTCGGACAGGGGTAGGAGAGACCCAGTACTTC. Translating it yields CASSRTGVGETQYF. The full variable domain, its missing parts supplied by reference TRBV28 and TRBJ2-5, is DVKVTQSSRYLVKRTGEKVFLECVQDMDHENMFWYRQDPGLGLRLIYFSYDVKMKEKGDIPEGYSVSREKKERFSLILESASTNQTSMYLCASSRTGVGETQYFGPGTRLLVL.

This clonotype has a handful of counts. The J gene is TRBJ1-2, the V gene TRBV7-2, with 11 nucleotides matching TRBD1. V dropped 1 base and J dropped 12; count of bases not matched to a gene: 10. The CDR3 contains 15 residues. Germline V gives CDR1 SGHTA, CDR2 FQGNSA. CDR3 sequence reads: CASSLVGGTGGDHTF. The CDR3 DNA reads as TGTGCCAGCAGCTTAGTAGGGGGGACAGGGGGTGATCACACCTTC.

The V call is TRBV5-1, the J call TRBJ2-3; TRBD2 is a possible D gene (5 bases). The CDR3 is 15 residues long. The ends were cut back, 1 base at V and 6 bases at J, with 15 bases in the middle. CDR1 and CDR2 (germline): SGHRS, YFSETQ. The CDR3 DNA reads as TGCGCCAGCAGCTTGACGGACCCCGGGATGGATACGCAGTATTTT. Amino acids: CASSLTDPGMDTQYF.

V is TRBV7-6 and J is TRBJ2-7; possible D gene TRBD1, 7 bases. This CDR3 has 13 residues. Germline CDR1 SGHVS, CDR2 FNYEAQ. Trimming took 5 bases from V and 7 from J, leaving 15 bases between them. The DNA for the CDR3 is TGTGCCAGCAGCCCTTCAGGGGGGAGGGAGCAGTACTTC. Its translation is CASSPSGGREQYF.

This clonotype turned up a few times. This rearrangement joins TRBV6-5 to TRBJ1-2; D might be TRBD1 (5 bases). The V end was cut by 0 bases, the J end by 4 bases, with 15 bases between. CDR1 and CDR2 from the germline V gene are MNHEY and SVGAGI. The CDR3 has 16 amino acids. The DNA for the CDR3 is TGTGCCAGCAGTTACTCGTTACGGGGGGTCGGCTATGGCTACACCTTC. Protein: CASSYSLRGVGYGYTF.

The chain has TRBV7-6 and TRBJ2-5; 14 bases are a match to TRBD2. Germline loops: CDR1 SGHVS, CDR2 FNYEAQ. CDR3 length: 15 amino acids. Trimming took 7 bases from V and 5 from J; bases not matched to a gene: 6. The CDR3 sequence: CASKRLAGGQETQYF. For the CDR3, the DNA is TGTGCCAGCAAGAGACTAGCGGGGGGGCAGGAGACCCAGTACTTC.

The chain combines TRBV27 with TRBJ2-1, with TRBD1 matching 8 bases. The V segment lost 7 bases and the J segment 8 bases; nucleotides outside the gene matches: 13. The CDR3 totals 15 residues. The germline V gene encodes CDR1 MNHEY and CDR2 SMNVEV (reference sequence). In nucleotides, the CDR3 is TGTGCCAGCATGCTCCAGGGGGCAGGTGTCCATGAGCAGTTCTTC. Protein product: CASMLQGAGVHEQFF.

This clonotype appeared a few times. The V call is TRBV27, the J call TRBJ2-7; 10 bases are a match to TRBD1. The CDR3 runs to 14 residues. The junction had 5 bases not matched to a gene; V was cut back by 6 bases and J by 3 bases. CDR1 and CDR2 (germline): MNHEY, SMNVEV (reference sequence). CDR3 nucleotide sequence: TGTGCCAGCAGATTTGGGACAGGGGACTACGAGCAGTACTTC. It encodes CASRFGTGDYEQYF.

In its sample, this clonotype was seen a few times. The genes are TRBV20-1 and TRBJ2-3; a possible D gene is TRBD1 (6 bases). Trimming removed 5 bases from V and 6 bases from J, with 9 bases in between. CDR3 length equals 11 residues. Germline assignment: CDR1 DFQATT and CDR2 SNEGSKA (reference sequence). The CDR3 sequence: CSAPRGDTQYF. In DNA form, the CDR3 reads TGCAGTGCTCCTAGGGGGGATACGCAGTATTTT.

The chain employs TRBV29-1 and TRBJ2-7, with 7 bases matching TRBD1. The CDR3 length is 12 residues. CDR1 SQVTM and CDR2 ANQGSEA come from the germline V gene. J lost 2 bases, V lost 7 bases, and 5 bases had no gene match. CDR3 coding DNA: TGCAGCGGCCGGGACAGAACCTACGAGCAGTACTTC. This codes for CSGRDRTYEQYF.

CDR3 in DNA: TGTGCCAGCAGCCGGACAGGGGGCAGGACACCCCTCCACTTT. It translates to CASSRTGGRTPLHF. The gene calls are TRBV12-3 or TRBV12-4 and TRBJ1-6; TRBD1 matches at 11 bases. The CDR3 has 14 amino acids. Trimming took 6 bases from V and 11 from J; bases not matched to a gene: 6.

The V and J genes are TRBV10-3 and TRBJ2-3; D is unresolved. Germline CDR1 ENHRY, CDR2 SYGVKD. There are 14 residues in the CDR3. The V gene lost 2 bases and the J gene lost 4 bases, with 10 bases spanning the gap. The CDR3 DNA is TGTGCCATCAGTGAGGCGGCCAGCGCAGATACGCAGTATTTT. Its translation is CAISEAASADTQYF.

The CDR3 DNA reads as TGTGCCAGCAGCTTTGATAGCGGAACGTACGAGCAGTACTTC. It specifies CASSFDSGTYEQYF. The chain recombines TRBV7-2 with TRBJ2-7, with D perhaps matching TRBD2 (6 bases). This CDR3 has 14 amino acids. V lost 3 bases and J 4 bases, leaving 13 bases between the germline ends. The V gene's germline CDR1 is SGHTA and CDR2 FQGNSA.

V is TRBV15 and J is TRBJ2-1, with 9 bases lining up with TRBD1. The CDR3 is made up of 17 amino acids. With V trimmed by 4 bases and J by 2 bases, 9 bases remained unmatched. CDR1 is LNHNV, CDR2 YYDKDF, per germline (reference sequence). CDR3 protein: CATSTTPGQGAYNEQFF. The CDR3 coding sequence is TGTGCCACCAGCACTACCCCGGGACAGGGAGCCTACAATGAGCAGTTCTTC. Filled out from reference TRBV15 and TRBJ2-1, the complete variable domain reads DAMVIQNPRYQVTQFGKPVTLSCSQTLNHNVMYWYQQKSSQAPKLLFHYYDKDFNNEADTPDNFQSRRPNTSFCFLDIRSPGLGDTAMYLCATSTTPGQGAYNEQFFGPGTRLTVL.

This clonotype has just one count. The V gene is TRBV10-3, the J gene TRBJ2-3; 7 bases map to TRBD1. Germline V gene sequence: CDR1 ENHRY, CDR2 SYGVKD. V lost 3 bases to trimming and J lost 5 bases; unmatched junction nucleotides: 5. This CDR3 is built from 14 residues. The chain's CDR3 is CAISDEQGRDTQYF. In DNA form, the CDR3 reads TGTGCCATCAGTGACGAACAGGGGAGAGATACGCAGTATTTT.

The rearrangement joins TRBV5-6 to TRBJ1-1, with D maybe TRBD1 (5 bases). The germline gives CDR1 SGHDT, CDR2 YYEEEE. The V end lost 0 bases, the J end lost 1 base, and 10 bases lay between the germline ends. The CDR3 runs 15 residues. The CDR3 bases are TGTGCCAGCAGCTTGGGGAGGGGCTGGAACACTGAAGCTTTCTTT. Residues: CASSLGRGWNTEAFF.

In DNA form, the CDR3 reads TGTGCCAGCAGTTACTCGAGGGCAGGGGTGGATGAGCAGTTCTTC. This codes for CASSYSRAGVDEQFF. The rearrangement joins TRBV6-5 to TRBJ2-1; a possible D gene is TRBD1 (6 bases). From germline, CDR1 is MNHEY and CDR2 SVGAGI. The CDR3 runs 15 residues. The V end was cut by 0 bases, the J end by 8 bases, with 14 bases between.

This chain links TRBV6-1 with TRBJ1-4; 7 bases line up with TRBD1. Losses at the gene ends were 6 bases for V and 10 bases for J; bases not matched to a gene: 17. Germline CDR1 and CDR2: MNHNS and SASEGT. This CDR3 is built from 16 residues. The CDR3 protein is CASSGLGSQGEGKLFF. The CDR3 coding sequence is TGTGCCAGCAGCGGGCTAGGGTCCCAGGGGGAAGGAAAACTGTTTTTT.

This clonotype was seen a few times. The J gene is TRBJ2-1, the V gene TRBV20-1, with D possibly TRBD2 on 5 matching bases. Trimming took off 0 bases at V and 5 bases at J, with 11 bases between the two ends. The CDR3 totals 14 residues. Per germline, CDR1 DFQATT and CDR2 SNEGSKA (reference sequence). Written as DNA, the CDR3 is TGCAGTGCTAGAGAGTTTCGAGGGAACAATGAGCAGTTCTTC. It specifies CSAREFRGNNEQFF.